The text below deals with one T cell receptor beta chain. These data come from a study of blood T cell repertoires in COVID-19. TCRdb's table, derived via immunoSEQ multiplex PCR, lists solely in-frame clones and lacks some. The sample includes fewer than 350,000 clones, 81% of them seen just once. The CDR3 runs to 14 residues. V lost 2 bases and J lost 10; bases outside the gene matches: 7. Germline V gene data show CDR1 as MNHEY and CDR2 as SVGAGI. Specimen: peripheral blood. The TCR comes from a woman aged 55 to 70 with active or convalescent COVID-19. The V call is TRBV6-5, the J call TRBJ1-1; TRBD1 aligns across 10 bases. CDR3 in amino acids: CASSYTGTGDGAFF. The CDR3 coding sequence is TGTGCCAGCAGTTACACAGGGACAGGGGATGGAGCTTTCTTT.